This T cell receptor beta chain was recovered during a study of beta chain features in type 1 diabetes. Findings and limits, study-wide: Sequencing from cDNA could over-represent high-TCR-expressing cells. The influence of HLA type on TCRB rearrangement stayed undetermined. In all four CD4+ subsets, TCRB CDR3 length was significantly, moderately reduced in type 1 diabetes. Relative to healthy donors, patients appeared to have naive, central memory and Treg TCRB repertoires that were more similar.

This clone was counted between two and nine times. What it binds is unknown. Investigators reverse transcribed all isolated RNA, so they sequenced expressed TCRB transcripts. Clones were sequenced by immunoSEQ multiplex PCR, and TCRdb holds only the in-frame ones, with some missing. Here the sample spans approximately 170,000 clones, under 9.5% being singletons. CDR1 and CDR2 from the germline V gene are LGHNT and FRNRAP. The CDR3 length is 12 residues. Trimming removed 9 bases from V and 1 base from J, with 9 bases in between. The sequencing input was central memory CD4+ T cells from blood. This chain connects TRBV12-5 to TRBJ1-1; D gene unclear. The receptor was isolated from a man aged 18 to 29 with type 1 diabetes. DNA of the CDR3: TGTGCTAGCGGGCGGGGGAACACTGAAGCTTTCTTT. Amino acid sequence: CASGRGNTEAFF.